This TCR beta chain was observed in a study of PD-1 blockade in mismatch repair-deficient tumors. Study background: Patients had about 13 mismatch repair-deficient cancer types and were previously treated and progressing.

The data were produced by immunoSEQ multiplex PCR, yet TCRdb's version contains in-frame clones alone and is incomplete. The repertoire has about 51,000 clones, approximately 81% of them found once; the top ten carry less than 9%. This CDR3 has 12 residues. Germline V gene data show CDR1 as ENHRY and CDR2 as SYGVKD. The ends were cut back, 7 bases at V and 3 bases at J, with 7 bases in the middle. Regarding this clone: The target antigen is unknown.

Study outcomes and limitations: Rapid post-treatment expansion, then contraction, generally preceding radiologic response, marked tumor-resident clones.

The sequence was obtained from an adult with mismatch repair-deficient cancer. Sequenced material: peripheral blood, taken approximately 20 weeks after starting pembrolizumab. The chain carries TRBV10-3 and TRBJ1-3; D remains ambiguous. The CDR3 DNA is TGTGCCATCAATGGAGGTGGAAACACCATATATTTT. This translates into CAINGGGNTIYF.